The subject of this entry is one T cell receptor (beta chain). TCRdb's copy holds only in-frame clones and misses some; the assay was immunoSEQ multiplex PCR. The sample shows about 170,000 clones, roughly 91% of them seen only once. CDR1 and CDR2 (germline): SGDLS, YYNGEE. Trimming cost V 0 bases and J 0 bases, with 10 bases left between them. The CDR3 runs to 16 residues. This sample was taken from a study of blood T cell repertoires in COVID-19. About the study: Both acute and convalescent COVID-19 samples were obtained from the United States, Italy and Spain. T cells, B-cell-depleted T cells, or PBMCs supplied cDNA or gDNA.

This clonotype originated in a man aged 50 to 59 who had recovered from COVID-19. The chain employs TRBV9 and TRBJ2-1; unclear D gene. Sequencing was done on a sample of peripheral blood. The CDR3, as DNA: TGTGCCAGCAGCGTAGTTGGCGGAAGCTCCTACAATGAGCAGTTCTTC. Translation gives CASSVVGGSSYNEQFF. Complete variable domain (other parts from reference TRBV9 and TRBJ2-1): DSGVTQTPKHLITATGQRVTLRCSPRSGDLSVYWYQQSLDQGLQFLIQYYNGEERAKGNILERFSAQQFPDLHSELNLSSLELGDSALYFCASSVVGGSSYNEQFFGPGTRLTVL.